The 24 T cell receptor beta chains reported below all come from one sample, sequenced in a study of sequential checkpoint blockade in melanoma (dated by TCRdb to the late 2010s). This sample's treatment or condition label indicates: randomized to nivolumab then ipilimumab (arm A) or the reverse (arm B). The library was built by means of the immunoSEQ multiplex PCR assay. TCRdb took over this immuneACCESS table, retaining in-frame rearrangements with V and J assigned. Such tables are incomplete; in checked studies, under half of the missing clones stem from an unresolved V gene, and the remainder is unexplained. This sample has about 19,000 clones in its table, and over 60% of those were observed once. The ten largest clonotypes hold 20% of the sample. Material: CD8+ T cells sorted from blood (inferred from file names), obtained from a patient given nivolumab and ipilimumab in sequence. The receptors come from a human donor with melanoma.

The chain is built from TRBV9 and TRBJ2-3; 7 bases are shared with TRBD1. The CDR3 length is 17 residues. J gave up 3 bases and V 0 bases, and 10 bases lay outside the gene matches. Germline CDR1 is SGDLS and CDR2 is YYNGEE. The DNA for the CDR3 is TGTGCCAGCAGCGTAGATGGGCAGGGGGTTGGAACAGATACGCAGTATTTT. Its translation is CASSVDGQGVGTDTQYF.

This clone turned up a few times. The CDR3 loop reads CASSLTAGPTAFF. CDR3 nucleotide sequence: TGTGCCAGCAGTTTAACGGCAGGGCCAACGGCTTTCTTT. J is TRBJ1-1 and V is TRBV27; a weak D match, TRBD1 (5 bases). From germline, CDR1 is MNHEY and CDR2 SMNVEV (reference sequence). This CDR3 contains 13 residues. V shed 2 bases and J shed 11 bases, with 15 bases lying between them.

This clone came up a few times. CDR3 nucleotides: TGTGCCAGCACTCGGGACAGACCCACTGAAGCTTTCTTT. Translating gives CASTRDRPTEAFF. This chain joins TRBV7-9 and TRBJ1-1; TRBD1 matches at 7 bases. V was pared by 7 bases and J by 4 bases, with 6 bases of the junction left unmatched. This CDR3 is built from 13 residues. Germline V CDR1 and CDR2: SEHNR, FQNEAQ (reference sequence).

The V call is TRBV28, the J call TRBJ2-2; 7 bases align to TRBD1. V gave up 8 bases and J gave up 3 bases; unmatched junction bases: 12. The V gene's germline CDR1 is MDHEN and CDR2 SYDVKM. The CDR3 contains 16 residues. CDR3 sequence: CASGRDRERDTGELFF. The CDR3 nucleotides are TGTGCCAGCGGAAGAGACAGGGAACGAGACACCGGGGAGCTGTTTTTT.

This clone was detected a few times. A read error is the likely source, as a far larger clone sits one nucleotide away. The V gene is TRBV6-5, the J gene TRBJ1-2, with D unclear. This CDR3 has 11 amino acids. Germline V gene sequence: CDR1 MNHEY, CDR2 SVGAGI. CDR3 region: CASGGAYGYPF. CDR3 coding DNA: TGTGCCAGTGGAGGTGCCTATGGCTACCCCTTC.

The chain couples TRBV7-9 to TRBJ2-7, with 7 positions matching TRBD1. With V trimmed by 4 bases and J by 9 bases, 9 bases remained unmatched. The CDR3 length is 13 residues. Looked up from germline, CDR1 is SEHNR and CDR2 is FQNEAQ (reference sequence). CDR3 sequence: CASSYPDRVGQYF. CDR3 DNA sequence: TGTGCCAGCAGCTACCCTGACAGGGTAGGGCAGTACTTC.

This chain connects TRBV7-6 to TRBJ2-7; 11 bases match TRBD1. The V and J ends lost 5 bases and 2 bases, in that order; junction bases with no gene match: 5. The CDR3 loop spans 15 amino acids. Germline lookup yields CDR1 SGHVS and CDR2 FNYEAQ. Written as DNA, the CDR3 is TGTGCCAGCAGCCACGGGACAGGGGGTACCTACGAGCAGTACTTC. It codes for CASSHGTGGTYEQYF.

The rearrangement joins TRBV5-6 to TRBJ1-3, with TRBD1 identical over 7 bases. The germline gives CDR1 SGHDT, CDR2 YYEEEE. The CDR3 length is 15 residues. Trimming took 4 bases from V and 3 from J; bases not matched to a gene: 7. The CDR3 coding sequence is TGTGCCAGCAGCCTCGGACAGGCCCTTGGAAACACCATATATTTT. Its protein product is CASSLGQALGNTIYF.

This clone was seen a single time. The gene calls are TRBV6-1 and TRBJ1-4; 8 bases agree with TRBD1. This CDR3 has 15 residues. Per germline, CDR1 MNHNS and CDR2 SASEGT. V dropped 6 bases and J dropped 8; count of bases not matched to a gene: 11. The CDR3, as DNA: TGTGCCAGCAGGAGAGGGGAGGGACAGGCCGAAAAACTGTTTTTT. Encoded protein: CASRRGEGQAEKLFF.

The chain combines TRBV5-6 with TRBJ1-1; D gene ambiguous. The germline V gene has CDR1 SGHDT and CDR2 YYEEEE. The CDR3 covers 12 residues. V dropped 2 bases and J dropped 7 bases, with 9 bases sitting between them. Here the CDR3 reads CASSLLLGEAFF. Here the CDR3 DNA reads TGTGCCAGCAGCTTACTTCTCGGTGAAGCTTTCTTT.

In this sample, this clone turned up once. The rearrangement joins TRBV7-6 to TRBJ1-5, with 8 bases lining up with TRBD1. The CDR3 sequence is 16 residues long. V lost 5 bases, J lost 4 bases, and 10 bases stayed unmatched. The germline CDR1 and CDR2 sequences are SGHVS and FNYEAQ. This CDR3 is CASSLARTGRNQPQHF. The CDR3 coding sequence is TGTGCCAGCAGCCTCGCCCGGACAGGGAGGAATCAGCCCCAGCATTTT.

V gene TRBV28 combines with J gene TRBJ2-2, with a possible D match to TRBD1 (5 bases). Per the germline V gene, CDR1 is MDHEN and CDR2 is SYDVKM. The CDR3 covers 12 residues. Trimming stripped 6 bases from V and 7 bases from J, with 9 bases between. The CDR3 DNA sequence: TGTGCCAGCAGCAGGGATAACGGGGAGCTGTTTTTT. It encodes CASSRDNGELFF.

CDR3 sequence reads: CASSYYRLTGELFF. The CDR3 region has the DNA TGTGCCAGCAGTTACTACAGGCTCACCGGGGAGCTGTTTTTT. The chain couples TRBV6-5 to TRBJ2-2, with a possible D match to TRBD1 (5 bases). The CDR3 loop spans 14 amino acids. The germline gives CDR1 MNHEY, CDR2 SVGAGI. Trimming shortened V by 1 base and J by 4 bases, and 7 bases separated the two germline ends.

The V and J genes are TRBV28 and TRBJ2-7; 7 bases line up with TRBD2. Losses at the gene ends were 5 bases for V and 5 bases for J; bases not matched to a gene: 12. The germline V gene encodes CDR1 MDHEN and CDR2 SYDVKM. This CDR3 has 15 residues. The CDR3 spells CASSKAWGTKHEQYF. In DNA, the CDR3 is TGTGCCAGCAGTAAGGCGTGGGGGACTAAGCACGAGCAGTACTTC.

The chain combines TRBV30 with TRBJ2-7; TRBD1 matches at 10 bases. V dropped 4 bases and J dropped 4; count of bases not matched to a gene: 7. The CDR3 consists of 14 residues. The germline CDR1 and CDR2 sequences are GTSNPN and SVGIG (reference sequence). The CDR3 sequence: CAWNEGTGAYEQYF. DNA for the CDR3: TGTGCCTGGAATGAGGGGACAGGGGCGTACGAGCAGTACTTC.

The V gene is TRBV4-1, the J gene TRBJ2-7, with 9 bases matching TRBD2. The junction had 12 bases not matched to a gene; V was cut back by 2 bases and J by 4 bases. The CDR3 totals 17 residues. Germline V gives CDR1 MGHRA, CDR2 YSYEKL. The CDR3 DNA sequence: TGCGCCAGCAGCCAACCGGGGACTAGCCCGTATAAATACGAGCAGTACTTC. This gives the protein CASSQPGTSPYKYEQYF.

The chain couples TRBV10-3 to TRBJ2-7, with a possible D match to TRBD2 (6 bases). Trimming pared 2 bases from V and 2 bases from J, leaving 13 bases between. Germline-derived CDR1 and CDR2 are ENHRY and SYGVKD. The CDR3 is 15 residues long. CDR3 sequence (DNA): TGTGCCATCAGTGAGGGGCTAGCGCATACCTACGAGCAGTACTTC. It encodes CAISEGLAHTYEQYF.

This clone has only a few counts. A far larger clone is a single base away, which makes a read error likely. V and J are TRBV5-6 and TRBJ1-1; D possibly corresponds to TRBD1 (6 bases). The CDR3 totals 14 residues. V lost 2 bases and J lost 1, with 9 bases in between. Germline V CDR1 and CDR2: SGHDT, YYEEEE. DNA for the CDR3: TGTGCCAGCAGCTTATTACAGGGGAACACTGAAGCTTTCTTT. It encodes CASSLLQGNTEAFF.

This clone was observed a few times. The chain couples TRBV6-6 to TRBJ2-7, with 7 bases identical to TRBD2. The CDR3 is 15 amino acids. Germline values: CDR1 MNHNY, CDR2 SVGAGI (reference sequence). Trimming took 5 bases from V and 2 from J; bases not matched to a gene: 9. This CDR3 reads CASSPILGGTYEQYF. The CDR3 coding sequence is TGTGCCAGCAGTCCTATTCTGGGGGGGACCTACGAGCAGTACTTC.

This clone appeared a few times. The rearrangement joins TRBV5-6 to TRBJ2-3; 8 bases are a match to TRBD2. Germline V lookup: CDR1 SGHDT, CDR2 YYEEEE. Trimming cost V 3 bases and J 5 bases; bases outside gene matches: 5. This CDR3 spans 14 amino acids. The CDR3 is CASSSGLAQDTQYF. CDR3 DNA sequence: TGTGCCAGCAGCTCCGGACTAGCCCAAGATACGCAGTATTTT. The full variable domain, rest sourced from reference TRBV5-6 and TRBJ2-3, is DAGVTQSPTHLIKTRGQQVTLRCSPKSGHDTVSWYQQALGQGPQFIFQYYEEEERQRGNFPDRFSGHQFPNYSSELNVNALLLGDSALYLCASSSGLAQDTQYFGPGTRLTVL.

The chain has TRBV13 and TRBJ2-7; the match to TRBD2 covers 7 bases. V trimming: 5 bases; J trimming: 3 bases; junction bases outside the gene matches: 4. Germline assignment: CDR1 PRHDT and CDR2 FYEKMQ (reference sequence). The CDR3 is made up of 13 amino acids. The CDR3 region has the DNA TGTGCCAGCAGCGTCGGCGGGGGCTACGAGCAGTACTTC. This gives the protein CASSVGGGYEQYF.

The chain is built from TRBV6-5 and TRBJ2-5, with D possibly matching TRBD1 (8 bases). The CDR3 extends over 15 amino acids. V lost 6 bases and J 7 bases, leaving 21 bases between the germline ends. CDR1 and CDR2 (germline): MNHEY, SVGAGI. The CDR3: CASRPGTGGGGTQYF. Written as DNA, the CDR3 is TGTGCCAGCAGACCTGGGACAGGCGGGGGAGGGACCCAGTACTTC.

J is TRBJ2-5 and V is TRBV5-4, with D maybe TRBD1 (6 bases). The V end was cut by 4 bases, the J end by 5 bases, with 15 bases between. This CDR3 has 14 amino acids. Germline assignment: CDR1 SGHNT and CDR2 YYREEE (reference sequence). The CDR3 DNA reads as TGTGCCAGCAGCCTCCGGGACACTGAGGAGACCCAGTACTTC. Translated: CASSLRDTEETQYF. Complete variable domain (other parts from reference TRBV5-4 and TRBJ2-5): ETGVTQSPTHLIKTRGQQVTLRCSSQSGHNTVSWYQQALGQGPQFIFQYYREEENGRGNFPPRFSGLQFPNYSSELNVNALELDDSALYLCASSLRDTEETQYFGPGTRLLVL.

The V call is TRBV9, the J call TRBJ2-1; 9 bases fit TRBD1. Germline CDR1 and CDR2: SGDLS and YYNGEE. V was pared by 0 bases and J by 6 bases, with 7 bases of the junction left unmatched. This CDR3 contains 16 residues. CDR3 protein: CASSVAGQGSLNEQFF. In DNA, the CDR3 is TGTGCCAGCAGCGTAGCGGGACAGGGTTCCCTCAATGAGCAGTTCTTC.